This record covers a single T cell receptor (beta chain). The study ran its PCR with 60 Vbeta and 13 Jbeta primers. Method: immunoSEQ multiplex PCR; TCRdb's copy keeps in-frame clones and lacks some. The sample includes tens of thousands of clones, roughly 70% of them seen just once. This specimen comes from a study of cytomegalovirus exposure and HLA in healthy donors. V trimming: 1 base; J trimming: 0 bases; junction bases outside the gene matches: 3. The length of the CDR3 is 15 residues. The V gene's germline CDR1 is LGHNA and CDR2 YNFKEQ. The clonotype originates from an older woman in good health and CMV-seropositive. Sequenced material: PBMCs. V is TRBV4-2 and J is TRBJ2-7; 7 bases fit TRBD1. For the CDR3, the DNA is TGTGCCAGCAGCCAAGGGACAGGCAGCTCCTACGAGCAGTACTTC. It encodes CASSQGTGSSYEQYF.